This is a list of T cell receptor beta chains from one sample in a study of cytomegalovirus exposure and HLA in healthy donors. Clones were sequenced by immunoSEQ multiplex PCR, and TCRdb holds only the in-frame ones, with some missing. This table has about 140,000 clones, approximately 88% appearing once. The sequenced sample consisted of PBMCs. These receptor sequences come from a middle-aged woman in good health and CMV-seronegative. Both conserved end residues are part of each CDR3. The D gene is left open where the match is weak. Some rows mark clone size as missing; the rest say once, few, many or name a class of expanded clone.

D gene: TRBD1; clone size: -; V gene: TRBV28; J gene: TRBJ1-2; CDR3 protein: CANRGTGAGYTF; CDR3 DNA: TGTGCCAACAGGGGCACAGGGGCTGGCTACACCTTC
D gene: -; clone size: -; V gene: TRBV9; J gene: TRBJ2-2; CDR3 protein: CASSIMTGTGELFF; CDR3 DNA: TGTGCCAGCAGTATAATGACAGGTACCGGGGAGCTGTTTTTT
D gene: -; clone size: -; V gene: TRBV19; J gene: TRBJ1-1; CDR3 protein: CASSIGGNLDTEAFF; CDR3 DNA: TGTGCCAGTAGTATAGGAGGGAACTTGGACACTGAAGCTTTCTTT
D gene: -; clone size: -; V gene: TRBV7-3; J gene: TRBJ2-2; CDR3 protein: CASSPTPRQAGELFF; CDR3 DNA: TGTGCCAGCAGCCCGACCCCCCGACAGGCCGGGGAGCTGTTTTTT
D gene: TRBD2; clone size: -; V gene: TRBV11-3; J gene: TRBJ2-7; CDR3 protein: CASSLLAWREDEQYF; CDR3 DNA: TGTGCCAGCAGCTTGTTAGCTTGGCGGGAGGATGAGCAGTACTTC
D gene: -; clone size: -; V gene: TRBV5-1; J gene: TRBJ2-5; CDR3 protein: CASSLLGEETQYF; CDR3 DNA: TGCGCCAGCAGCTTGCTCGGTGAAGAGACCCAGTACTTC
D gene: -; clone size: -; V gene: TRBV20-1; J gene: TRBJ2-7; CDR3 protein: CSARSGYEQYF; CDR3 DNA: TGCAGTGCTAGATCCGGCTACGAGCAGTACTTC
D gene: TRBD1; clone size: -; V gene: TRBV5-1; J gene: TRBJ2-1; CDR3 protein: CASSRGAGGDEQFF; CDR3 DNA: TGCGCCAGCAGCCGTGGGGCAGGGGGCGATGAGCAGTTCTTC
D gene: -; clone size: -; V gene: TRBV6-1; J gene: TRBJ1-1; CDR3 protein: CASSSPAGTNTEAFF; CDR3 DNA: TGTGCCAGCAGTTCCCCGGCAGGAACAAACACTGAAGCTTTCTTT
D gene: TRBD2; clone size: -; V gene: TRBV5-1; J gene: TRBJ2-7; CDR3 protein: CASSQWTSGTYEQYF; CDR3 DNA: TGCGCCAGCAGCCAGTGGACTAGCGGAACCTACGAGCAGTACTTC
D gene: -; clone size: -; V gene: TRBV10-2; J gene: TRBJ2-5; CDR3 protein: CASSEPPSTAQETQYF; CDR3 DNA: TGCGCCAGCAGTGAGCCCCCCTCGACAGCACAAGAGACCCAGTACTTC
D gene: TRBD1; clone size: -; V gene: TRBV10-3; J gene: TRBJ2-2; CDR3 protein: CALRTGTANTGELFF; CDR3 DNA: TGTGCTCTAAGAACCGGGACAGCGAACACCGGGGAGCTGTTTTTT
D gene: -; clone size: -; V gene: TRBV5-6; J gene: TRBJ1-3; CDR3 protein: CASRRGSSGNTIYF; CDR3 DNA: TGTGCCAGCAGAAGGGGAAGCTCTGGAAACACCATATATTTT
D gene: -; clone size: once; V gene: TRBV29-1; J gene: TRBJ2-1; CDR3 protein: CSVERPDSGNEQFF; CDR3 DNA: TGCAGCGTTGAAAGGCCGGACTCGGGGAATGAGCAGTTCTTC
D gene: TRBD1; clone size: -; V gene: TRBV6-5; J gene: TRBJ1-1; CDR3 protein: CASSGQGRTEAFF; CDR3 DNA: TGTGCCAGCAGTGGACAGGGGAGGACTGAAGCTTTCTTT
D gene: -; clone size: -; V gene: TRBV30; J gene: TRBJ2-1; CDR3 protein: CAWSVDFGEQFF; CDR3 DNA: TGTGCCTGGAGTGTAGATTTCGGTGAGCAGTTCTTC
D gene: TRBD1; clone size: -; V gene: TRBV5-4; J gene: TRBJ1-1; CDR3 protein: CASSFSGQDEAFF; CDR3 DNA: TGTGCCAGCAGCTTCTCGGGACAGGATGAAGCTTTCTTT
D gene: -; clone size: -; V gene: TRBV14; J gene: TRBJ2-7; CDR3 protein: CASSPTCEQYF; CDR3 DNA: TGTGCCAGCAGCCCCACTTGCGAGCAGTACTTC
D gene: -; clone size: once; V gene: TRBV18; J gene: TRBJ1-1; CDR3 protein: CASSQTVQTEAFF; CDR3 DNA: TGTGCCAGCTCACAGACAGTTCAGACTGAAGCTTTCTTT
D gene: TRBD2; clone size: -; V gene: TRBV29-1; J gene: TRBJ2-5; CDR3 protein: CSAGGGRLQETQYF; CDR3 DNA: TGCAGTGCTGGGGGCGGGAGGCTTCAAGAGACCCAGTACTTC
D gene: TRBD2; clone size: -; V gene: TRBV9; J gene: TRBJ2-7; CDR3 protein: CASSVGGSSYEQYF; CDR3 DNA: TGTGCCAGCAGCGTAGGCGGGAGCTCCTACGAGCAGTACTTC
D gene: TRBD2; clone size: -; V gene: TRBV5-4; J gene: TRBJ2-1; CDR3 protein: CASSGRLAGEQFF; CDR3 DNA: TGTGCCAGCAGCGGCCGACTAGCGGGTGAGCAGTTCTTC
D gene: -; clone size: -; V gene: TRBV14; J gene: TRBJ2-3; CDR3 protein: CASSQDWRDTQYF; CDR3 DNA: TGTGCCAGCAGCCAAGATTGGCGGGATACGCAGTATTTT
D gene: TRBD1; clone size: once; V gene: TRBV27; J gene: TRBJ2-7; CDR3 protein: CASRLTGVYEQYF; CDR3 DNA: TGTGCCAGCAGATTGACAGGGGTCTACGAGCAGTACTTC
D gene: -; clone size: -; V gene: TRBV7-2; J gene: TRBJ1-5; CDR3 protein: CASSLGQNQPQHF; CDR3 DNA: TGTGCCAGCAGCTTAGGACAGAATCAGCCCCAGCATTTT
D gene: -; clone size: once; V gene: TRBV5-1; J gene: TRBJ2-3; CDR3 protein: CASSLALSSDTQYF; CDR3 DNA: TGCGCCAGCAGCCTAGCCCTGAGTTCAGATACGCAGTATTTT
D gene: -; clone size: -; V gene: TRBV5-6; J gene: TRBJ2-1; CDR3 protein: CASSLWGGHNEQFF; CDR3 DNA: TGTGCCAGCAGCTTGTGGGGGGGCCACAATGAGCAGTTCTTC
D gene: TRBD1; clone size: few; V gene: TRBV7-2; J gene: TRBJ1-4; CDR3 protein: CASSSGQVNEKLFF; CDR3 DNA: TGTGCCAGCAGCTCGGGACAGGTTAATGAAAAACTGTTTTTT
D gene: -; clone size: -; V gene: TRBV10-3; J gene: TRBJ1-5; CDR3 protein: CAKLRGAQPQHF; CDR3 DNA: TGTGCCAAGTTACGGGGGGCTCAGCCCCAGCATTTT
D gene: -; clone size: few; V gene: TRBV6-5; J gene: TRBJ2-7; CDR3 protein: CASSYSAGAYEQYF; CDR3 DNA: TGTGCCAGCAGTTACTCGGCAGGGGCCTACGAGCAGTACTTC
D gene: TRBD2; clone size: -; V gene: TRBV6-6; J gene: TRBJ2-2; CDR3 protein: CASSARTSADTGELFF; CDR3 DNA: TGTGCCAGCAGTGCCCGGACTAGCGCGGACACCGGGGAGCTGTTTTTT
D gene: TRBD2; clone size: -; V gene: TRBV5-4; J gene: TRBJ2-5; CDR3 protein: CASSSRTSGLFQETQYF; CDR3 DNA: TGTGCCAGCAGCTCTCGGACTAGCGGGCTATTCCAAGAGACCCAGTACTTC
D gene: -; clone size: -; V gene: TRBV6-5; J gene: TRBJ1-5; CDR3 protein: CASSYSYRYQPQHF; CDR3 DNA: TGTGCCAGCAGTTACTCGTACAGGTATCAGCCCCAGCATTTT
D gene: TRBD2; clone size: -; V gene: TRBV7-2; J gene: TRBJ2-3; CDR3 protein: CASSWLAGGADTQYF; CDR3 DNA: TGTGCCAGCAGCTGGCTAGCGGGAGGGGCAGATACGCAGTATTTT
D gene: TRBD1; clone size: once; V gene: TRBV9; J gene: TRBJ1-2; CDR3 protein: CASSRDREAGYTF; CDR3 DNA: TGTGCCAGCAGCAGGGACAGGGAGGCTGGCTACACCTTC
D gene: -; clone size: -; V gene: TRBV11-2; J gene: TRBJ1-2; CDR3 protein: CASSLGRNYGYTF; CDR3 DNA: TGTGCCAGCAGCTTGGGCAGGAACTATGGCTACACCTTC
D gene: -; clone size: -; V gene: TRBV28; J gene: TRBJ1-2; CDR3 protein: CASSSAYRAGYTF; CDR3 DNA: TGTGCCAGCAGTTCAGCCTACAGGGCTGGCTACACCTTC
D gene: -; clone size: -; V gene: TRBV5-5; J gene: TRBJ2-1; CDR3 protein: CASSLDAYIANEQFF; CDR3 DNA: TGTGCCAGCAGCTTGGACGCCTATATAGCAAATGAGCAGTTCTTC
D gene: TRBD2; clone size: -; V gene: TRBV7-9; J gene: TRBJ2-1; CDR3 protein: CASSLTYFGGSVEQFF; CDR3 DNA: TGTGCCAGCAGCTTAACGTATTTTGGCGGGAGCGTTGAGCAGTTCTTC
D gene: -; clone size: -; V gene: TRBV27; J gene: TRBJ1-6; CDR3 protein: CASSPSPLTEDNSPLHF; CDR3 DNA: TGTGCCAGCAGTCCATCGCCTCTAACAGAAGATAATTCACCCCTCCACTTT